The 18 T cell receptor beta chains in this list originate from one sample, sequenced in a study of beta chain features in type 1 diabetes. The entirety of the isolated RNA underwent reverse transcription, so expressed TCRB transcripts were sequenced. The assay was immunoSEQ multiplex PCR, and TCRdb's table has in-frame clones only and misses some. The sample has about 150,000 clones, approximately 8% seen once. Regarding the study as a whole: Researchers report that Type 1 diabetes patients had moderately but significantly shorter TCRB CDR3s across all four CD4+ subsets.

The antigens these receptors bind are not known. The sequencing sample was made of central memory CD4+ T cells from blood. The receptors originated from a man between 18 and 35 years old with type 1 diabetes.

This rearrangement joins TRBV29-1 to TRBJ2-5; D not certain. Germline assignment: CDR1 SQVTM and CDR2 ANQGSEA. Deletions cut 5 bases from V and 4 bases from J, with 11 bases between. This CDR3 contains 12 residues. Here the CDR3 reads CSVPALGETQYF. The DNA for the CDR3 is TGCAGCGTTCCCGCCCTAGGAGAGACCCAGTACTTC. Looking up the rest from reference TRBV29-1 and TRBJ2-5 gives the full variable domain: SAVISQKPSRDICQRGTSLTIQCQVDSQVTMMFWYRQQPGQSLTLIATANQGSEATYESGFVIDKFPISRPNLTFSTLTVSNMSPEDSSIYLCSVPALGETQYFGPGTRLLVL.

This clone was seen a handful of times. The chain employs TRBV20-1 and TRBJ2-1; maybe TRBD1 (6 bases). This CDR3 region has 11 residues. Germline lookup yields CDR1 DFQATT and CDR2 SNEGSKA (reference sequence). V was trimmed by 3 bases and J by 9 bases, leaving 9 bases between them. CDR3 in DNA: TGCAGTGCTAGGGGGGCCAGTGAGCAGTTCTTC. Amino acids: CSARGASEQFF.

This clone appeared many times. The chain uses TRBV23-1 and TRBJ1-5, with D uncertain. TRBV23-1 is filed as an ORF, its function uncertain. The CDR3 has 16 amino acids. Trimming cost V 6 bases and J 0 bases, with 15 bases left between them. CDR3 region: CASRNLTVVSNQPQHF. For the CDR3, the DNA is TGCGCCAGCAGAAACCTAACAGTAGTTAGCAATCAGCCCCAGCATTTT.

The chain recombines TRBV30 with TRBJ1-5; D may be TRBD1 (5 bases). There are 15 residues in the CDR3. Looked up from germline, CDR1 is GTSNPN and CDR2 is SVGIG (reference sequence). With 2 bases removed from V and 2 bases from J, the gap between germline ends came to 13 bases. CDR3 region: CAWSTGTLGNQPQHF. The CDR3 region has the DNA TGTGCCTGGAGTACGGGGACTTTAGGCAATCAGCCCCAGCATTTT.

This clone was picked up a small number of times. CDR3 coding DNA: TGCGCCAGCAGCCAAGATCGTGAGTTTACAGCTTTCTTT. Protein: CASSQDREFTAFF. V is TRBV4-1 and J is TRBJ1-1, with no clear D. The CDR3 runs to 13 residues. V was cut by 0 bases and J by 10 bases, with 12 bases left in between. Germline loops: CDR1 MGHRA, CDR2 YSYEKL.

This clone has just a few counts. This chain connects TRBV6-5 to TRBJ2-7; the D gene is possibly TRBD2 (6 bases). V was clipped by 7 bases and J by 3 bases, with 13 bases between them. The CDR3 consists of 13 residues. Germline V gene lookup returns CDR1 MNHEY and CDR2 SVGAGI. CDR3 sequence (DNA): TGTGCCAGCAAGGACGGGAGTAGCTACGAGCAGTACTTC. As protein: CASKDGSSYEQYF.

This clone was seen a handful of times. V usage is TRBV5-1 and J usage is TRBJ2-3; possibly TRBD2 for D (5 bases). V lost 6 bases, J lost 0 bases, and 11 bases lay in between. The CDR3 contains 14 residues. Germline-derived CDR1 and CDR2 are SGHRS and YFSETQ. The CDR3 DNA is TGCGCCAGCACCCTCGGGATTAGCACAGATACGCAGTATTTT. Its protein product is CASTLGISTDTQYF.

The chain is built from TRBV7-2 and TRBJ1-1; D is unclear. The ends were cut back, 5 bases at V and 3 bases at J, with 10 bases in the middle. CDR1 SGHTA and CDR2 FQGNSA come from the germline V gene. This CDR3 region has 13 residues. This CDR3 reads CASSPGLDTEAFF. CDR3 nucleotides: TGTGCCAGCAGCCCCGGTTTAGACACTGAAGCTTTCTTT.

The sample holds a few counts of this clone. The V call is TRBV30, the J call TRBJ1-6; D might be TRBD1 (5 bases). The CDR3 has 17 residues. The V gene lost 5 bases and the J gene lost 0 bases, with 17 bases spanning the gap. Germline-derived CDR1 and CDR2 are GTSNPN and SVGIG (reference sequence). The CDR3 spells CAWGGTPGSSYNSPLHF. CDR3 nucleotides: TGTGCCTGGGGGGGGACTCCTGGGAGCTCCTATAATTCACCCCTCCACTTT.

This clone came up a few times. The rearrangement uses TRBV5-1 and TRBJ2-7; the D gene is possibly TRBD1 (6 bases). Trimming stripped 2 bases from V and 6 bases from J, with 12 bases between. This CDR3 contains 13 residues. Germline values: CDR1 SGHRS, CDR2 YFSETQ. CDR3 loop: CASSFPGAREQYF. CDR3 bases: TGCGCCAGCAGCTTCCCAGGGGCACGCGAGCAGTACTTC. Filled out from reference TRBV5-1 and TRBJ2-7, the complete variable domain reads KAGVTQTPRYLIKTRGQQVTLSCSPISGHRSVSWYQQTPGQGLQFLFEYFSETQRNKGNFPGRFSGRQFSNSRSEMNVSTLELGDSALYLCASSFPGAREQYFGPGTRLTVT.

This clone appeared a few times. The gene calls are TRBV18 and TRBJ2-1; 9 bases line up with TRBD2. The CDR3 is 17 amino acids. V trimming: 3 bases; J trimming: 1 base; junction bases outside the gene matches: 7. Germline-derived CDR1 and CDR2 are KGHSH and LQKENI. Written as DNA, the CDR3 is TGTGCCAGCTCACCTGCGGGAGGGCCTTCTTCCTACAATGAGCAGTTCTTC. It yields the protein CASSPAGGPSSYNEQFF.

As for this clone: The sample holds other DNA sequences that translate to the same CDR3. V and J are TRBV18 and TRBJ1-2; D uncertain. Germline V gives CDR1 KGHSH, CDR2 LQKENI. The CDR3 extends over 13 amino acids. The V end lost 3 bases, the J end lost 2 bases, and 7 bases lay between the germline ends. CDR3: CASSPERNYGYTF. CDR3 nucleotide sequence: TGTGCCAGCTCACCGGAGCGAAACTATGGCTACACCTTC.

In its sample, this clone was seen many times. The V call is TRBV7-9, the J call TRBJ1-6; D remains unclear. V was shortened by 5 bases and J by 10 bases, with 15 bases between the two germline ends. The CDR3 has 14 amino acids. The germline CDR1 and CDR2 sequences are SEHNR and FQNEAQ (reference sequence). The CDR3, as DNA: TGTGCCAGCAGCCAAAGGCAGGAACACTCACCCCTCCACTTT. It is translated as CASSQRQEHSPLHF.

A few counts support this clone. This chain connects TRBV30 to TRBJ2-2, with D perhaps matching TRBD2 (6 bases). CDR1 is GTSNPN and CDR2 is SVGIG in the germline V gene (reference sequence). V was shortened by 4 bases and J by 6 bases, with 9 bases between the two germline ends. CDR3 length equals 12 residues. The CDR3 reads CAWNGGSGELFF. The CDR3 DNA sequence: TGTGCCTGGAACGGGGGATCCGGGGAGCTGTTTTTT.

The chain's CDR3 is CASSLGQVTDTQYF. As DNA, the CDR3 is TGTGCCAGCAGCTTGGGACAGGTCACAGATACGCAGTATTTT. The J gene is TRBJ2-3, the V gene TRBV5-4; weak D call: TRBD1 (6 bases). Looked up from germline, CDR1 is SGHNT and CDR2 is YYREEE (reference sequence). Trimming took 0 bases from V and 2 from J, leaving 7 bases between them. This CDR3 spans 14 amino acids.

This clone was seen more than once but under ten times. In DNA form, the CDR3 reads TGTGCCAGTAGTTTGCCTAGCCTGAACACCGGGGAGCTGTTTTTT. It translates to CASSLPSLNTGELFF. V and J are TRBV19 and TRBJ2-2, with D perhaps matching TRBD2 (5 bases). Between the trimmed V and J ends, which lost 5 bases and 1 base, there was a span of 11 bases. The length of the CDR3 is 15 residues. Per the germline V gene, CDR1 is LNHDA and CDR2 is SQIVND (reference sequence).

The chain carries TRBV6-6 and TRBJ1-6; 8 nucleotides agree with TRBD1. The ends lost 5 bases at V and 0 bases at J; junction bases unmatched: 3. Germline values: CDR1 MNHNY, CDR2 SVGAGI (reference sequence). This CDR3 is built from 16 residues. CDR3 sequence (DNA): TGTGCCAGCAGTCGGGACAGGTTCTCCTATAATTCACCCCTCCACTTT. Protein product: CASSRDRFSYNSPLHF.

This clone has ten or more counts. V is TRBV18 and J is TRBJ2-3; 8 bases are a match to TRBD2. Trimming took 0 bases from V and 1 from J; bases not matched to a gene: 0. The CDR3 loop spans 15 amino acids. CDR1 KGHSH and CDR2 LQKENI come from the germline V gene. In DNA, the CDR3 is TGTGCCAGCTCACCACCGGGACTAGGCACAGATACGCAGTATTTT. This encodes CASSPPGLGTDTQYF.